Below, 11 T cell receptor beta chains from the same sample are listed, as sequenced in a study of cytotoxic CD8 clonotypes in ibrutinib-treated CLL. Sequenced by immunoSEQ multiplex PCR; TCRdb stores in-frame clones only, minus some. The sample includes fewer than 75,000 clones, 71% of them seen just once. The sample consisted of PBMCs, taken after 12 months of ibrutinib treatment. These receptors originate from a human donor with chronic lymphocytic leukemia.

This clone was seen a few times. The chain is built from TRBV6-1 and TRBJ2-1; 14 bases agree with TRBD2. This CDR3 comprises 15 residues. V shed 6 bases, J shed 6 bases, and the junction held 4 bases outside the gene matches. Germline lookup yields CDR1 MNHNS and CDR2 SASEGT. Here the CDR3 DNA reads TGTGCCAGCAGCGGGACTAGCGGGAGAGGCAATGAGCAGTTCTTC. This sequence encodes CASSGTSGRGNEQFF.

The CDR3 DNA reads as TGCGCCAGCAGCGCACGGACGGGGAACTATGGCTACACCTTC. Amino acids: CASSARTGNYGYTF. The chain uses TRBV5-1 and TRBJ1-2, with D unresolved. Trimming took off 4 bases at V and 2 bases at J, with 12 bases between the two ends. The CDR3 is 14 residues long. CDR1 SGHRS and CDR2 YFSETQ come from the germline V gene.

This chain uses TRBV6-1 with TRBJ2-7; 8 bases align to TRBD1. The V segment lost 9 bases and the J segment 1 base; nucleotides outside the gene matches: 8. In germline, CDR1 is MNHNS, CDR2 SASEGT. The CDR3 runs to 14 residues. CDR3 in DNA: TGTGCCAGTGAGGACAGGGCTGGATCCTACGAGCAGTACTTC. Protein product: CASEDRAGSYEQYF.

The chain carries TRBV7-6 and TRBJ2-1; TRBD2 might be the D (6 bases). CDR1 is SGHVS and CDR2 is FNYEAQ in the germline V gene. This CDR3 has 15 amino acids. The germline V and J ends were trimmed by 0 bases and 4 bases, with 10 bases remaining between them. Written as DNA, the CDR3 is TGTGCCAGCAGCTTAGCAGGCGGGGCTTACAATGAGCAGTTCTTC. Amino acid sequence: CASSLAGGAYNEQFF. The full variable domain, completed using reference TRBV7-6 and TRBJ2-1, is GAGVSQSPRYKVTKRGQDVALRCDPISGHVSLYWYRQALGQGPEFLTYFNYEAQQDKSGLPNDRFSAERPEGSISTLTIQRTEQRDSAMYRCASSLAGGAYNEQFFGPGTRLTVL.

This chain joins TRBV6-5 and TRBJ1-5; TRBD1 is a possible D gene (5 bases). The CDR3 length is 15 residues. The V end was cut by 8 bases, the J end by 1 base, with 15 bases between. Germline V gene lookup returns CDR1 MNHEY and CDR2 SVGAGI. The CDR3 protein is CASGRTGASNQPQHF. The CDR3, as DNA: TGTGCCAGCGGGCGAACAGGCGCCAGCAATCAGCCCCAGCATTTT.

V usage is TRBV19 and J usage is TRBJ2-1; 7 bases are shared with TRBD2. Germline V gene sequence: CDR1 LNHDA, CDR2 SQIVND (reference sequence). The J segment lost 8 bases and the V segment lost 1 base, leaving 5 bases of the junction unmatched. This CDR3 has 14 amino acids. CDR3 sequence reads: CASSIGLAIDEQFF. The CDR3 DNA follows: TGTGCCAGTAGTATAGGACTAGCTATCGATGAGCAGTTCTTC.

CDR3 coding DNA: TGTGCCAGCAGCCCACAGGGGTCCTACACTGAAGCTTTCTTT. Translating gives CASSPQGSYTEAFF. The chain recombines TRBV9 with TRBJ1-1; 7 nucleotides match TRBD1. J gave up 3 bases and V 4 bases, and 6 bases lay outside the gene matches. CDR1 and CDR2 (germline): SGDLS, YYNGEE. The CDR3 sequence is 14 residues long. The full variable domain, its missing parts supplied by reference TRBV9 and TRBJ1-1, is DSGVTQTPKHLITATGQRVTLRCSPRSGDLSVYWYQQSLDQGLQFLIQYYNGEERAKGNILERFSAQQFPDLHSELNLSSLELGDSALYFCASSPQGSYTEAFFGQGTRLTVV.

The chain uses TRBV9 and TRBJ2-1, with 13 positions matching TRBD2. The CDR3 spans 16 residues. The trim removed 3 bases at V and 4 bases at J, leaving 4 bases unmatched. Germline CDR1 and CDR2: SGDLS and YYNGEE. CDR3 bases: TGTGCCAGCAGCGAACGACTAGCGGGAGGATACAATGAGCAGTTCTTC. Amino acid sequence: CASSERLAGGYNEQFF.

The chain uses TRBV9 and TRBJ2-1, with D unresolved. V lost 0 bases, J lost 5 bases, and 6 bases lay in between. Germline V gene lookup returns CDR1 SGDLS and CDR2 YYNGEE. This CDR3 is 13 amino acids long. The CDR3 nucleotides are TGTGCCAGCAGCGTAGGGCCGAACAATGAGCAGTTCTTC. As protein: CASSVGPNNEQFF.

Written as DNA, the CDR3 is TGTGCCAGCAGTTCCCCCCCCAGTTCAGATACGCAGTATTTT. It encodes CASSSPPSSDTQYF. This chain connects TRBV6-6 to TRBJ2-3, with D unresolved. With 4 bases removed from V and 4 bases from J, the gap between germline ends came to 12 bases. This CDR3 is built from 14 residues. The germline gives CDR1 MNHNY, CDR2 SVGAGI (reference sequence).

The chain carries TRBV5-4 and TRBJ2-5; D is unclear. Germline CDR1 is SGHNT and CDR2 is YYREEE (reference sequence). V dropped 5 bases and J dropped 2 bases, with 7 bases sitting between them. This CDR3 contains 12 residues. CDR3: CASSSTQETQYF. CDR3 bases: TGTGCCAGCAGTTCCACACAAGAGACCCAGTACTTC.